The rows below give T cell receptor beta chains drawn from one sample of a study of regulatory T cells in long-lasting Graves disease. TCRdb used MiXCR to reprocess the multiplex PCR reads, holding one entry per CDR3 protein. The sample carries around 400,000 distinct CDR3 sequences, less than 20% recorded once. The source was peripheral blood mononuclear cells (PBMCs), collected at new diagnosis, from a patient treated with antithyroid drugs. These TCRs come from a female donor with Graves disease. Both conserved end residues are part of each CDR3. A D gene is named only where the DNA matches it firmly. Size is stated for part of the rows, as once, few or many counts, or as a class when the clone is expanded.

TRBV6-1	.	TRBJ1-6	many	TGTGCCAGCAGTGAAGGGGATTCTAGGATATCACCCCTCCACTTT	CASSEGDSRISPLHF
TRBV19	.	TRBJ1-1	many	TGTGCCAGTAGTATAGACTCCTTCTATCAGGATACTGAAGCTTTCTTT	CASSIDSFYQDTEAFF
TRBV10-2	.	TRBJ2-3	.	TGCGCCAGCAGTGAGGGGGCGGGGGGGGACAGGACCACAGATACGCAGTATTTT	CASSEGAGGDRTTDTQYF
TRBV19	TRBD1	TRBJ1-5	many	TGTGCCAGTAGAAGGGGGCTTTACAGCAATCAGCCCCAGCATTTT	CASRRGLYSNQPQHF
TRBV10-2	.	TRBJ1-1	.	TGCGCCAGCACAATACAAACAGGGACCACTGAAGCTTTCTTT	CASTIQTGTTEAFF
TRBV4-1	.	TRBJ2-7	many	TGCGCCAGCAGCCAAGTAGTTAGCTCCTACGAGCAGTACTTC	CASSQVVSSYEQYF
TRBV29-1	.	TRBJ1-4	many	TGCAGCGTTGAGGGGCAGGAGGAAAAACTGTTTTTT	CSVEGQEEKLFF
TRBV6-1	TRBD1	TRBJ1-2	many	TGTGCCAGCAGTGCTCAGACAGGGTCTTTCTCCTATGGCTACACCTTC	CASSAQTGSFSYGYTF
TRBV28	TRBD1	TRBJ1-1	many	TGTGCCAGCAGTCCCTCATCGACAGGGCCGAACACTGAAGCTTTCTTT	CASSPSSTGPNTEAFF
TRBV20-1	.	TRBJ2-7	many	TGCAGTGCTAGAGAGAGTGGGGTTGTTTTGGGGCAGTACTTC	CSARESGVVLGQYF
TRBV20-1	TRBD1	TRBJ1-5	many	TGCAGTGCTACACAGGGACAGGACTATAGCAATCAGCCCCAGCATTTT	CSATQGQDYSNQPQHF
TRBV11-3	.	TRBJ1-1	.	TGTGCCAGCAGCCCGATACAGGGAAACACTGAAGCTTTCTTT	CASSPIQGNTEAFF
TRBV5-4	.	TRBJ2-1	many	TGTGCCAGCGTGGGCCCTCGGGGGGCCAATGAGCAGTTCTTC	CASVGPRGANEQFF
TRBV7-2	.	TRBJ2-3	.	TGTGCCAGCAGCCCCCGGAGGGGAGATACGCAGTATTTT	CASSPRRGDTQYF
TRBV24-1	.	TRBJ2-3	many	TGTGCCACCAGTGATTTTTCTTCTTTGCATTTT	CATSDFSSLHF
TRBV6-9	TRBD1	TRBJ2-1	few	TGTGCCAGCAGTTACGTTACAGGGGGCTCGATAAATGAGCAGTTCTTC	CASSYVTGGSINEQFF
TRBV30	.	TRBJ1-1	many	TGTGCCTGTCACGAAAGGGCCTACTTAGAGCCCGAAGCTTTCTTT	CACHERAYLEPEAFF
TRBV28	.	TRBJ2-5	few	TGTGCCAGCGGCCAGGGGAGAGGAGAGACCCAGTACTTC	CASGQGRGETQYF
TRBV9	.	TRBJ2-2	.	TGTGCCAGCAGCAACTTCCCGGGAACGAACACCGGGGAGCTGTTTTTT	CASSNFPGTNTGELFF
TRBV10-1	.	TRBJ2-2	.	TGCGCCAGCAGTGAGTCACCCGGAGGGGGTGGAGGGGAGCTGTTTTTT	CASSESPGGGGGELFF
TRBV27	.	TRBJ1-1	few	TGTGCCAGTTCGACAGGACTTGAAGCTTTCTTT	CASSTGLEAFF
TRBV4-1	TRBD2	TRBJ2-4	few	TGCGCCAGCAGCCAGCCCACTAGCGGGAGCAAACTAGCCAAAAACATTCAGTACTTC	CASSQPTSGSKLAKNIQYF
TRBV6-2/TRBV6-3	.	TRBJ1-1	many	TGTGCCAGCAGTTACAAGGGAATGAACACTGAAGCTTTCTTT	CASSYKGMNTEAFF
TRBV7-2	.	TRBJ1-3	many	TGTGCCAGCAGCTTTTCCCCGGGGTCTGAGAACACCATATATTTT	CASSFSPGSENTIYF
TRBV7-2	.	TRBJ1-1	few	TGTGCCAGCAGTAGATCCGGAGGGGGGAACACTGAAGCTTTCTTT	CASSRSGGGNTEAFF
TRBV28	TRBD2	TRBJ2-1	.	TGTGCCAGCAGTGGCCCGTCCCCTAGCGGGCTAAACAATGAGCAGTTCTTC	CASSGPSPSGLNNEQFF
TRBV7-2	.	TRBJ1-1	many	TGTGCCAGCAGCTTGGCGGGAACGAACACTGAAGCTTTCTTT	CASSLAGTNTEAFF
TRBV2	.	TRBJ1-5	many	TGTGCCAGCAGGTCGGGAAATCACCTAAATCAGCCCCAGCATTTT	CASRSGNHLNQPQHF
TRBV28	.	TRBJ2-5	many	TGTGCCAGCAACTTTGGGTCCCTACCACCAGAGACCCAGTACTTC	CASNFGSLPPETQYF
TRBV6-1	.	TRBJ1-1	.	TGTGCCAGCAGTGAAATGATAATGAACACTGAAGCTTTCTTT	CASSEMIMNTEAFF
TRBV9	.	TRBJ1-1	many	TGTGCCAGCAGCGTGGGCCGCACACCGAACACTGAAGCTTTCTTT	CASSVGRTPNTEAFF
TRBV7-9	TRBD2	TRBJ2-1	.	TGTGCCAGCAGCTTAGACGATAGTGGTGCGGGAGGGCCTTGGGATGAGCAGTTCTTC	CASSLDDSGAGGPWDEQFF
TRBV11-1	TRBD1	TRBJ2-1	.	TGTGCCAGCAGCCAGGGACAGGGAGGCAAAGGGCAGTTCTTC	CASSQGQGGKGQFF